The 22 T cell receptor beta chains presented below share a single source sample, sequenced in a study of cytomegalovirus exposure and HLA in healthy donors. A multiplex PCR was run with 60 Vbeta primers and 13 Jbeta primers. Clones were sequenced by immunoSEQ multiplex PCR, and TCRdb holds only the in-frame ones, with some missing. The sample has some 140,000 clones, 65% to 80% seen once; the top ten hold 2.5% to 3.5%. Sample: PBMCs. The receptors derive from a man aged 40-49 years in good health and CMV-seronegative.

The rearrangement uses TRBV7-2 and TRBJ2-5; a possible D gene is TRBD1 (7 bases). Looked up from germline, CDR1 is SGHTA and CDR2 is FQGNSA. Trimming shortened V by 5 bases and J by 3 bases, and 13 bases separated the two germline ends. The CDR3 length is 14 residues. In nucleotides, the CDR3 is TGTGCCAGCAGCCACAGGGGCGGGGAAGAGACCCAGTACTTC. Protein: CASSHRGGEETQYF.

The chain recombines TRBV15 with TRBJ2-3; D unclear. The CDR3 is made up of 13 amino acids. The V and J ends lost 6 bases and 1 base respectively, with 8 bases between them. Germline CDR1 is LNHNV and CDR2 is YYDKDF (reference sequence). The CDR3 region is CATSSPGTDTQYF. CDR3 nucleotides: TGTGCCACCAGTTCCCCCGGCACAGATACGCAGTATTTT.

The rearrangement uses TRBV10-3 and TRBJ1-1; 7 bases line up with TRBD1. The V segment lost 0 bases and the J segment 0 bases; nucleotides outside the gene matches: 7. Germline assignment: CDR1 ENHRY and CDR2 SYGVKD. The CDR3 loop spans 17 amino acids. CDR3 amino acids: CAISESPGQTLNTEAFF. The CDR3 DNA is TGTGCCATCAGTGAGTCCCCGGGACAGACATTGAACACTGAAGCTTTCTTT.

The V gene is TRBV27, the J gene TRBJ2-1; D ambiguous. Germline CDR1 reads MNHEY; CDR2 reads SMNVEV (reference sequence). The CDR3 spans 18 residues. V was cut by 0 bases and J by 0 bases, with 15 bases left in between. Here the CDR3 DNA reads TGTGCCAGCAGTTTATCTCCCCCAGTGGCCAGCTCCTACAATGAGCAGTTCTTC. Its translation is CASSLSPPVASSYNEQFF.

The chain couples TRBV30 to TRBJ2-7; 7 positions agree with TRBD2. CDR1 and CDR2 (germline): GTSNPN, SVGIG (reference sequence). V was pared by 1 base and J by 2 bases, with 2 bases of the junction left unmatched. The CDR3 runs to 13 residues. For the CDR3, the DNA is TGTGCCTGGAGTGGGGAGGGACCCTACGAGCAGTACTTC. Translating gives CAWSGEGPYEQYF. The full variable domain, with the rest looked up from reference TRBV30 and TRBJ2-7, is SQTIHQWPATLVQPVGSPLSLECTVEGTSNPNLYWYRQAAGRGLQLLFYSVGIGQISSEVPQNLSASRPQDRQFILSSKKLLLSDSGFYLCAWSGEGPYEQYFGPGTRLTVT.

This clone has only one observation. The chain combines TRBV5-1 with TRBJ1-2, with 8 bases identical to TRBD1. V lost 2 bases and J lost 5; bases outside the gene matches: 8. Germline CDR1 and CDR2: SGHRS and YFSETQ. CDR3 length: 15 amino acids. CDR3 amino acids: CASSFTGGVGYGYTF. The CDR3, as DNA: TGCGCCAGCAGCTTTACAGGGGGTGTGGGGTATGGCTACACCTTC.

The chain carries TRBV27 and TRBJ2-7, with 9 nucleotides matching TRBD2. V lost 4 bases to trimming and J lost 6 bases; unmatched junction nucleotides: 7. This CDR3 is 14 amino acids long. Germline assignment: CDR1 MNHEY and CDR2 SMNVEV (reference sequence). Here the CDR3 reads CASSYSGGGVEQYF. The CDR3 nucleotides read TGTGCCAGCAGTTATAGCGGGGGAGGAGTCGAGCAGTACTTC.

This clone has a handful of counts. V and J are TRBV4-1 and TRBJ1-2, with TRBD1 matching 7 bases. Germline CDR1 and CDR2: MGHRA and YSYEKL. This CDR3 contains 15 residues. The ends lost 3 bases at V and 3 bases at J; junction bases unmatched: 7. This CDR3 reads CASSQDPGQYYGYTF. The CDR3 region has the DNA TGCGCCAGCAGCCAGGACCCGGGACAGTACTATGGCTACACCTTC.

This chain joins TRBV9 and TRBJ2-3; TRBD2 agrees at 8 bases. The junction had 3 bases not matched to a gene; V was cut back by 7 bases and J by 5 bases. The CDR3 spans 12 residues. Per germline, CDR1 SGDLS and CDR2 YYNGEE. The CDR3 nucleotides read TGTGCCAGCCCCGCGGGGGGAGATACGCAGTATTTT. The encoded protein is CASPAGGDTQYF.

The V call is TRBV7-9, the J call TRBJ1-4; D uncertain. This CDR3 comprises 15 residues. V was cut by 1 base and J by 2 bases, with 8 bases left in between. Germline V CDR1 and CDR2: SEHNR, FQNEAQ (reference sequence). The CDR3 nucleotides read TGTGCCAGCAGCTTAGAGGGCGGGACTAATGAAAAACTGTTTTTT. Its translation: CASSLEGGTNEKLFF.

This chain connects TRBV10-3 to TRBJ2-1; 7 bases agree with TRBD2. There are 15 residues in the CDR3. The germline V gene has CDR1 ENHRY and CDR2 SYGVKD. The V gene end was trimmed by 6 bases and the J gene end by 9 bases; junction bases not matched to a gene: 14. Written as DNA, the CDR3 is TGTGCCATCAGGGCGTCGGGGGGTGTCCCGGGTGAGCAGTTCTTC. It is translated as CAIRASGGVPGEQFF.

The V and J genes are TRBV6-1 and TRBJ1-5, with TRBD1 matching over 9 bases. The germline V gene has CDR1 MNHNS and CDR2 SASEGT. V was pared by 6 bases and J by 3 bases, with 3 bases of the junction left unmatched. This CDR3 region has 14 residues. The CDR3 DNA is TGTGCCAGCAGGTGGACAGGGGCCAATCAGCCCCAGCATTTT. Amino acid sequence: CASRWTGANQPQHF.

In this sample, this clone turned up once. CDR3: CASSFGRLLRGYNEQFF. CDR3 DNA sequence: TGTGCCAGCAGTTTTGGTCGGCTTCTCAGGGGCTACAATGAGCAGTTCTTC. This chain connects TRBV28 to TRBJ2-1, with a possible D match to TRBD1 (6 bases). Germline values: CDR1 MDHEN, CDR2 SYDVKM. This CDR3 comprises 17 residues. With 3 bases removed from V and 3 bases from J, the gap between germline ends came to 18 bases.

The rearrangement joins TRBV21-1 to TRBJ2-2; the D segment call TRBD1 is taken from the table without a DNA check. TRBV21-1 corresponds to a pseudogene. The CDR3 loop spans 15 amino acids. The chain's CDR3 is CASSKVTGCTGELFF. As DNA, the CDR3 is TGTGCCAGCAGCAAAGTCACAGGGTGCACCGGGGAGCTGTTTTTT.

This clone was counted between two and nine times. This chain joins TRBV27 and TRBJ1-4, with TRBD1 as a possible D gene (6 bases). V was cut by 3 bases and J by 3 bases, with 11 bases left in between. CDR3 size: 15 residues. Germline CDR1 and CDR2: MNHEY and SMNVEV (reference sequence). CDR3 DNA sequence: TGTGCCAGCAGTTTTCGGGACACGCCTAATGAAAAACTGTTTTTT. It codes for CASSFRDTPNEKLFF. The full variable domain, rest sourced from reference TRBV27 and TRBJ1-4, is EAQVTQNPRYLITVTGKKLTVTCSQNMNHEYMSWYRQDPGLGLRQIYYSMNVEVTDKGDVPEGYKVSRKEKRNFPLILESPSPNQTSLYFCASSFRDTPNEKLFFGSGTQLSVL.

The CDR3 protein is CASRSVDTLYGYTF. CDR3 bases: TGTGCCAGCAGATCAGTGGACACCCTCTATGGCTACACCTTC. The rearrangement links TRBV27 to TRBJ1-2; D is perhaps TRBD1 (5 bases). Germline V gives CDR1 MNHEY, CDR2 SMNVEV (reference sequence). The V and J ends lost 6 bases and 4 bases respectively, with 15 bases between them. The CDR3 has 14 residues.

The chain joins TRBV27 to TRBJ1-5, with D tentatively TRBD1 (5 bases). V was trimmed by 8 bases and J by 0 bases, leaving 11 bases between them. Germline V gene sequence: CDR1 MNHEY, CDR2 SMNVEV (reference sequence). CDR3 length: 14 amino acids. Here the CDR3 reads CASGGGFSNQPQHF. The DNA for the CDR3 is TGTGCCAGCGGGGGGGGATTTAGCAATCAGCCCCAGCATTTT.

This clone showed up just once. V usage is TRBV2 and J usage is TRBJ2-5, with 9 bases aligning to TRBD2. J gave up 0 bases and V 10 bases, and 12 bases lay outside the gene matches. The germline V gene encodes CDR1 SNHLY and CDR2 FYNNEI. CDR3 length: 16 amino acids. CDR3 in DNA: TGTGCCACCGAGACGGGCGGGAGGGGGTACCAAGAGACCCAGTACTTC. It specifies CATETGGRGYQETQYF.

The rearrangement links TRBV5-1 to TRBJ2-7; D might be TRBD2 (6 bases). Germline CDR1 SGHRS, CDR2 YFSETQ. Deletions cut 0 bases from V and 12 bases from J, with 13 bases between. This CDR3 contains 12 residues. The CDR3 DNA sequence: TGCGCCAGCAGCTTGGAGGTTGGGAGGCCGTACTTC. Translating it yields CASSLEVGRPYF.

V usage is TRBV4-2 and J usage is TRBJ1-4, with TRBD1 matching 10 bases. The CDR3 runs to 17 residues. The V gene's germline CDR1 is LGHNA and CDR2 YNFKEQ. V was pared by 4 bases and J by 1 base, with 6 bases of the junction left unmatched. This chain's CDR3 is CASSPLGQGETNEKLFF. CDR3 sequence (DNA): TGTGCCAGCAGCCCCTTAGGACAGGGGGAAACTAATGAAAAACTGTTTTTT.

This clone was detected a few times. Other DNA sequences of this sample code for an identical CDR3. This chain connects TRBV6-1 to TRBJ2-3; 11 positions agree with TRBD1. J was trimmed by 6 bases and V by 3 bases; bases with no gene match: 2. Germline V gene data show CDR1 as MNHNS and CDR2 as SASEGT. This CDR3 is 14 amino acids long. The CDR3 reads CASSEGDRGDTQYF. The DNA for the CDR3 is TGTGCCAGCAGTGAGGGGGACAGGGGGGATACGCAGTATTTT.

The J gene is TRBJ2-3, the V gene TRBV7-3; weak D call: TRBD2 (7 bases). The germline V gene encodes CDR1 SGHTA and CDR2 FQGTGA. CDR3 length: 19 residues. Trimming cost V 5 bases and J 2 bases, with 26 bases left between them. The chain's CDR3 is CASSPSGGGVLLNTDTQYF. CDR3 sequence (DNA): TGTGCCAGCAGCCCCTCTGGCGGGGGCGTTCTACTTAACACAGATACGCAGTATTTT.